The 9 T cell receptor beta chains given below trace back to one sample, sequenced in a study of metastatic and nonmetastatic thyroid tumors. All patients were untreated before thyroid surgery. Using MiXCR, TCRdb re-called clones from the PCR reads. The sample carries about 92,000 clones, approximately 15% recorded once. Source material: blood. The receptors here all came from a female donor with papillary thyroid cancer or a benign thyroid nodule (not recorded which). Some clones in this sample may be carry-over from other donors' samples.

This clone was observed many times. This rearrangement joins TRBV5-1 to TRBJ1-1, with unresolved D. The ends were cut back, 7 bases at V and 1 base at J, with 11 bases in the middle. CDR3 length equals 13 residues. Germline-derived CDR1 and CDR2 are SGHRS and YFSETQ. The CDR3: CASRKEPNTEAFF. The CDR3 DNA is TGCGCCAGCCGAAAGGAACCGAACACTGAAGCTTTCTTT.

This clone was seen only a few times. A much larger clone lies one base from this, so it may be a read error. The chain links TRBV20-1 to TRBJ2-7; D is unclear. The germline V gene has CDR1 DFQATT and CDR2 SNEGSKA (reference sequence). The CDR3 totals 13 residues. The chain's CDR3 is CSARAPMGYEHYF. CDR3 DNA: TGCAGTGCTAGAGCACCCATGGGCTACGAGCATTACTTC.

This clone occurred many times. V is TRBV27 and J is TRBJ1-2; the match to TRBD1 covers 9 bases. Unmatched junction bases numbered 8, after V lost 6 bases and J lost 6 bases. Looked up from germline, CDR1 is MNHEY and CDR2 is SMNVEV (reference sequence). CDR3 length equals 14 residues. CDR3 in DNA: TGTGCCAGCAGACCCACAGGGGGCAGGGATGGCTACACCTTC. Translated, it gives CASRPTGGRDGYTF.

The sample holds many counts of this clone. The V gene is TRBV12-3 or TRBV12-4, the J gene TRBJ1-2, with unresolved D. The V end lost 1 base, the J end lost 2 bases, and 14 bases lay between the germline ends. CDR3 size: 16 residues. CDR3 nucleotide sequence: TGTGCCAGCAGTTTAGGCTTTTGGGCCCCCAACTATGGCTACACCTTC. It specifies CASSLGFWAPNYGYTF.

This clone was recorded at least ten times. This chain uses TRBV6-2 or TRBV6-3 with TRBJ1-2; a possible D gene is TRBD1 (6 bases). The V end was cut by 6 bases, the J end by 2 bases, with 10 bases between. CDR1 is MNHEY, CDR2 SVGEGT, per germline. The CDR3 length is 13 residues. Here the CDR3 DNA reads TGTGCCAGCAGCCCCCAGGGGAACTATGGCTACACCTTC. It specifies CASSPQGNYGYTF.

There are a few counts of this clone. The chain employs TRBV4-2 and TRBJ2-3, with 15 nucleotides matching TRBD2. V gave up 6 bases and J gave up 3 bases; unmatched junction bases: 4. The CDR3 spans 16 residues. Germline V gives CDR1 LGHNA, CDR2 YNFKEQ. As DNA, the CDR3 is TGTGCCAGCAGACGAGGGACTAGCGGGGGGACAGATACGCAGTATTTT. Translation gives CASRRGTSGGTDTQYF.

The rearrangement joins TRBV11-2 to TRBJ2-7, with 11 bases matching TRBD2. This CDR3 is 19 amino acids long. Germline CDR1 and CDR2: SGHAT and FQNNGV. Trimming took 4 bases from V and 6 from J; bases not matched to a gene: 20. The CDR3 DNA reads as TGTGCCAGCAGCTCCCCCGGACAAAGACTAGCGGGAAAACTTGCCGAGCAGTACTTC. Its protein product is CASSSPGQRLAGKLAEQYF.

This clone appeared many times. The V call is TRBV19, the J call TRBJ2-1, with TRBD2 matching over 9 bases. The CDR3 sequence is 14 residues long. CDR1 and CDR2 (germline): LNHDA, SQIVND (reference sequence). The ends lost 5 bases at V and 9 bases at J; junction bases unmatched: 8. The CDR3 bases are TGTGCCAGTAGTTCGGGACTAGCATCGATTGAGCAGTTCTTC. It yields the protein CASSSGLASIEQFF.

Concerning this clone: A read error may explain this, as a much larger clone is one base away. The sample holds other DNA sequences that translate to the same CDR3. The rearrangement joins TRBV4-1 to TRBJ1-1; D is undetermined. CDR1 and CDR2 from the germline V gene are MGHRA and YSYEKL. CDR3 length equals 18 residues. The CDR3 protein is CAGSQESGNPGGNTEAFF. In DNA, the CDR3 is TGCGCCGGCAGCCAAGAAAGCGGAAACCCAGGCGGGAACACTGAAGCTTTCTTT.